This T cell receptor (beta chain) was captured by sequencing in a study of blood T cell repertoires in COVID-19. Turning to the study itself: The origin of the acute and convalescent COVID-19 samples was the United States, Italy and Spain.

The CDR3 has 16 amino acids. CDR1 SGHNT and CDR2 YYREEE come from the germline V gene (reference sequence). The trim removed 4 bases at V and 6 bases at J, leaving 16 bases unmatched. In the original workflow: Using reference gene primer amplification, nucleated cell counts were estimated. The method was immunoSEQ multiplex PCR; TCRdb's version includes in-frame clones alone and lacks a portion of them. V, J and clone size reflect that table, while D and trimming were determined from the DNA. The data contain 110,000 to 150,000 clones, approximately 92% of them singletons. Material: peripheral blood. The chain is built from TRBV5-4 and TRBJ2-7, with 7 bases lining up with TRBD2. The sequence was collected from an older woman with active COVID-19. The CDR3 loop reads CASSTFAGTTPGEQYF. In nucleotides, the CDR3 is TGTGCCAGCAGCACCTTCGCCGGGACTACCCCTGGCGAGCAGTACTTC.